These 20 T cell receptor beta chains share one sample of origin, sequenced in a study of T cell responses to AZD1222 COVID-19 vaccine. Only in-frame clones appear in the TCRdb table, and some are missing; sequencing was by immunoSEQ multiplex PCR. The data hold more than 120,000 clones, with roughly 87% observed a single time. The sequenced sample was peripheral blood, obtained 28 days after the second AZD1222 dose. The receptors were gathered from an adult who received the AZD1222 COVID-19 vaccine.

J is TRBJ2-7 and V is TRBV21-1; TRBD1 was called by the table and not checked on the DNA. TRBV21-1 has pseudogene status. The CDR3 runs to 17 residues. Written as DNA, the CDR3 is TGTGCCAGCACCCAGCACCGAGACAGTACCTTATACTACGAGCAGTACTTC. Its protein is CASTQHRDSTLYYEQYF.

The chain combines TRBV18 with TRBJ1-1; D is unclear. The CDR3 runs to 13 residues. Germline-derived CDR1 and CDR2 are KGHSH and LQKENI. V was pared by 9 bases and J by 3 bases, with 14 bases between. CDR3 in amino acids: CASGEDLDTEAFF. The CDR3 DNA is TGTGCCAGTGGGGAAGACCTTGACACTGAAGCTTTCTTT.

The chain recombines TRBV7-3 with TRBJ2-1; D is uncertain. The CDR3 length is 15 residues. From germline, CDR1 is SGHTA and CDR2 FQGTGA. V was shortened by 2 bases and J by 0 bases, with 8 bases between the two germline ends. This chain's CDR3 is CASSLVVGSYNEQFF. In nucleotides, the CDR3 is TGTGCCAGCAGCTTAGTGGTGGGCTCCTACAATGAGCAGTTCTTC.

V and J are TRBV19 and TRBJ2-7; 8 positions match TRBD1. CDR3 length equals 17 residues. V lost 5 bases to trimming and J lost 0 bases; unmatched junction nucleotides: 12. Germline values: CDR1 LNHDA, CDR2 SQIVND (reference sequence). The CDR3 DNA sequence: TGTGCCAGTAGTCGCATTAGTGCGACAGGGGACTCCTACGAGCAGTACTTC. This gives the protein CASSRISATGDSYEQYF.

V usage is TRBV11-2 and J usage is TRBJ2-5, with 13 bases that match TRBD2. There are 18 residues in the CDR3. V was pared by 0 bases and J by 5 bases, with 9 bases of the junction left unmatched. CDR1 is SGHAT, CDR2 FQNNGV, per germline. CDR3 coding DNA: TGTGCCAGCAGCTTAGATACCAGGACTAGCGGGAGAGGGGAGACCCAGTACTTC. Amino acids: CASSLDTRTSGRGETQYF.

CDR3 nucleotides: TGCGCCAGCGGATCCGGTACAGGGGGCACCGGGGAGCTGTTTTTT. Translated: CASGSGTGGTGELFF. The V gene is TRBV4-3, the J gene TRBJ2-2, with 8 bases fitting TRBD1. Germline CDR1 reads LGHNA; CDR2 reads YSLEER. The CDR3 runs to 15 residues. Germline trimming cut 8 bases from V and 4 bases from J; bases unmatched to any gene: 9.

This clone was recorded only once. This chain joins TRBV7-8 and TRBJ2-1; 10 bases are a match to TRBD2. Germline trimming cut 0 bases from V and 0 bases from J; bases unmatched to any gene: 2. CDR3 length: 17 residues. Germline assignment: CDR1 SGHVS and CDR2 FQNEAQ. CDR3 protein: CASSLARLAGSYNEQFF. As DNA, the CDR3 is TGTGCCAGCAGCTTAGCGAGACTAGCGGGCTCCTACAATGAGCAGTTCTTC. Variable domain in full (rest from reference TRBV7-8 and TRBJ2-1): GAGVSQSPRYKVAKRGQDVALRCDPISGHVSLFWYQQALGQGPEFLTYFQNEAQLDKSGLPSDRFFAERPEGSVSTLKIQRTQQEDSAVYLCASSLARLAGSYNEQFFGPGTRLTVL.

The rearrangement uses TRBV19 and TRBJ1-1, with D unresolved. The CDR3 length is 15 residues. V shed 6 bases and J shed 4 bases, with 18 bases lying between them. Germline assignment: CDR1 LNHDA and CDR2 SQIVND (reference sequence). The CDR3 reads CASSPQSGVGTEAFF. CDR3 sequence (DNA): TGTGCCAGTAGCCCCCAGTCCGGGGTGGGCACTGAAGCTTTCTTT.

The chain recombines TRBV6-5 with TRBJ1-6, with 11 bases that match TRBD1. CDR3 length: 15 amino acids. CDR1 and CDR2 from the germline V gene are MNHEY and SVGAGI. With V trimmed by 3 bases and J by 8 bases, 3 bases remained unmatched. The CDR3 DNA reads TGTGCCAGCAGTTATTCGGACAGGGGGCATTCACCCCTCCACTTT. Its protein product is CASSYSDRGHSPLHF.

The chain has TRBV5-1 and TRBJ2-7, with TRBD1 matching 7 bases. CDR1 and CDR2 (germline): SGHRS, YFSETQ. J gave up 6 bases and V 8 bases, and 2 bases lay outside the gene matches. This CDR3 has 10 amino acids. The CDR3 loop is CARTGSEQYF. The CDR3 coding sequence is TGCGCCAGGACAGGGAGCGAGCAGTACTTC.

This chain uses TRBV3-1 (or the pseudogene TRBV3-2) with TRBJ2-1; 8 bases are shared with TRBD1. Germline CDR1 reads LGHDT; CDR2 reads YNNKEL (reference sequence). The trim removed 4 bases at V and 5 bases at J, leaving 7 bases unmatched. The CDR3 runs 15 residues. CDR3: CASSPGQGTDNEQFF. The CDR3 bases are TGTGCCAGCAGCCCTGGACAGGGCACCGACAATGAGCAGTTCTTC.

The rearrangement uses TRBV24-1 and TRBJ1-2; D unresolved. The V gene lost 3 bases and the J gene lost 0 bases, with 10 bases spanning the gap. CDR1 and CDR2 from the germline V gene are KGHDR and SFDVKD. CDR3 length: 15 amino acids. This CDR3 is CATSDGKGSNYGYTF. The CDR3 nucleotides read TGTGCCACCAGTGATGGAAAAGGGTCTAACTATGGCTACACCTTC.

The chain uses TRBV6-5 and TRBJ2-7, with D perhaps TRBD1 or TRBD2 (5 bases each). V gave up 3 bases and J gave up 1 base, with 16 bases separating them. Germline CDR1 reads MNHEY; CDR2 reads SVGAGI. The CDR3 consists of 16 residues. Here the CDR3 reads CASSYDATAVSYEQYF. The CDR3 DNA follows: TGTGCCAGCAGTTATGATGCGACAGCGGTATCCTACGAGCAGTACTTC.

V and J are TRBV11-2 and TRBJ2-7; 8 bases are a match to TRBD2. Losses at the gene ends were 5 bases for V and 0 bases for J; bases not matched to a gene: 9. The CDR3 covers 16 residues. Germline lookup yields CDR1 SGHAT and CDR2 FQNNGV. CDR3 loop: CASSQVWREVSYEQYF. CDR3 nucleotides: TGTGCCAGCAGCCAGGTGTGGCGGGAGGTCTCCTACGAGCAGTACTTC. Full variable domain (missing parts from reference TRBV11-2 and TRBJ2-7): EAGVAQSPRYKIIEKRQSVAFWCNPISGHATLYWYQQILGQGPKLLIQFQNNGVVDDSQLPKDRFSAERLKGVDSTLKIQPAKLEDSAVYLCASSQVWREVSYEQYFGPGTRLTVT.

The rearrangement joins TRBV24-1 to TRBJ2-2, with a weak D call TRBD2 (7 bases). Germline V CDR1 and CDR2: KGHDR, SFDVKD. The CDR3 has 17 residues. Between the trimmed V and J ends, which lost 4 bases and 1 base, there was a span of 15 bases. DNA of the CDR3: TGTGCCACCAGTGACGGGGGGCCTAGCGGGAACACCGGGGAGCTGTTTTTT. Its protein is CATSDGGPSGNTGELFF.

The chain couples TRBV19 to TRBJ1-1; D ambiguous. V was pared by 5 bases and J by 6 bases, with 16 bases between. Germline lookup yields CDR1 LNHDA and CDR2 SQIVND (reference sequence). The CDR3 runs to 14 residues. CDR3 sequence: CASSYGSDIAEAFF. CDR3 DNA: TGTGCCAGTAGTTACGGGTCAGATATAGCTGAAGCTTTCTTT.

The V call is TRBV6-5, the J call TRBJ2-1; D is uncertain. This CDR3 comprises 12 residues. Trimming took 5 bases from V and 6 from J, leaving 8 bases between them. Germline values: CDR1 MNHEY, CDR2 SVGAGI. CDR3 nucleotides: TGTGCCAGCAGTCCCCAGGCCAATGAGCAGTTCTTC. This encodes CASSPQANEQFF.

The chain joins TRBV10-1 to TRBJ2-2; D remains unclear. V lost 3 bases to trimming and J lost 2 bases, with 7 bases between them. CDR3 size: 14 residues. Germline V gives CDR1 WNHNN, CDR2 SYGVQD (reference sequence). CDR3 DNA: TGCGCCAGCAGTGATAGACAAAACACCGGGGAGCTGTTTTTT. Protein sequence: CASSDRQNTGELFF.

For the CDR3, the DNA is TGTGCCAGCAGCCCCGCACTCGCGCCTACGGGAGAAACGCAGTATTTT. Translated: CASSPALAPTGETQYF. This chain joins TRBV7-9 and TRBJ2-3; D perhaps matches TRBD2 (6 bases). This CDR3 spans 16 amino acids. CDR1 and CDR2 (germline): SEHNR, FQNEAQ (reference sequence). Trimming took off 5 bases at V and 9 bases at J, with 24 bases between the two ends.

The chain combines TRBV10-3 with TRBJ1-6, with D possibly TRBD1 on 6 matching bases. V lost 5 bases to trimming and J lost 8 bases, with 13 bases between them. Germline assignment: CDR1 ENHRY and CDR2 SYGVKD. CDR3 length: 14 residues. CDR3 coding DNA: TGTGCCATCAGTTCTACAGGGATCGATTCACCCCTCCACTTT. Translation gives CAISSTGIDSPLHF.